This TCR beta chain was identified in a study of molecular identifiers for immune sequencing clone quantification. The CDR3 covers 17 residues. Trimming left V 4 bases short and J 10 bases short, with 28 bases between. Germline V gives CDR1 SEHNR, CDR2 FQNEAQ (reference sequence). General study findings and limits: In a background of about 900,000 naive cells, spiked Jurkat TCR RNA from one cell was reportedly detectable. The study found clones above 20 RNA copies held over 98% of effector molecules and under 1% in naive cells.

On this clonotype itself: Its antigen is as yet unknown.

Bulk libraries came from a prior protocol with listed TCR primers. A single record per CDR3 protein comes from TCRdb applying MiXCR to the PCR reads. Counted here are more than 450,000 distinct CDR3 sequences, about a quarter occurring once; the ten biggest clones make up just over 0.75%. The chain recombines TRBV7-9 with TRBJ2-5; TRBD2 is a possible D gene (6 bases). Material for sequencing was naive CD8+ T cells from blood, with Jurkat cell RNA spiked in. Subset given: FACS-sorted CD8+CD4-CCR7+CD45RA+ naive T cells. The sequence was obtained from a human donor in good health. Some libraries in this study had Jurkat cell RNA spiked in. The CDR3 spells CASSSSRDSLREELQYF. In DNA form, the CDR3 reads TGTGCCAGCAGCTCATCTAGGGACTCACTGCGGGAAGAGCTCCAGTACTTC.